A single sample gave rise to the 10 T cell receptor beta chains below, sequenced in a study of blood T cell repertoires in COVID-19. Assay used: immunoSEQ multiplex PCR; TCRdb lists only in-frame clones, some missing. The sample holds under 150,000 clones, approximately 87% seen once. The sequenced material came from peripheral blood. All receptors come from a man aged 25 to 40 with acute or convalescent COVID-19.

The chain joins TRBV11-3 to TRBJ2-7, with D perhaps matching TRBD1 (5 bases). V lost 5 bases and J lost 3, with 8 bases in between. The CDR3 is 12 residues long. From germline, CDR1 is SGHNT and CDR2 YENEEA. The CDR3 bases are TGTGCCAGCAGCAAGGGGAACTACGAGCAGTACTTC. It translates to CASSKGNYEQYF.

As regards this clone: One end of the junction does not line up with germline, which may come from a read error. The chain uses TRBV4-1 and TRBJ1-1, with D possibly being TRBD1 (6 bases). Germline V lookup: CDR1 MGHRA, CDR2 YSYEKL. The CDR3 is 17 amino acids. In nucleotides, the CDR3 is TGCGCCAGCAGCAAAGATTCAGGGGAGAACATGAACACTGAAGCTTTCTTT. It codes for CASSKDSGENMNTEAFF.

The rearrangement joins TRBV6-2 or TRBV6-3 to TRBJ1-2; D not certain. Looked up from germline, CDR1 is MNHEY and CDR2 is SVGEGT. V was clipped by 2 bases and J by 8 bases, with 12 bases between them. CDR3 length: 13 amino acids. CDR3 region: CASSYVSLPGYTF. CDR3 DNA sequence: TGTGCCAGCAGTTACGTGAGCCTGCCCGGCTACACCTTC.

This chain uses TRBV11-3 with TRBJ2-1, with unresolved D. CDR3 size: 16 residues. The germline CDR1 and CDR2 sequences are SGHNT and YENEEA. Trimming removed 0 bases from V and 0 bases from J, with 9 bases in between. The DNA for the CDR3 is TGTGCCAGCAGCTTAGACGGCGGAAGCTCCTACAATGAGCAGTTCTTC. Encoded protein: CASSLDGGSSYNEQFF.

This clone has only a few counts. The chain carries TRBV7-9 and TRBJ2-7, with a weak D call TRBD2 (6 bases). Germline CDR1 reads SEHNR; CDR2 reads FQNEAQ (reference sequence). The length of the CDR3 is 13 residues. V was cut by 5 bases and J by 3 bases, with 11 bases left in between. CDR3 region: CASSPGTLYEQYF. The CDR3 coding sequence is TGTGCCAGCAGCCCCGGGACTCTCTACGAGCAGTACTTC.

J is TRBJ2-2 and V is TRBV9; D remains unclear. Germline CDR1 and CDR2: SGDLS and YYNGEE. The V and J ends lost 3 bases and 5 bases respectively, with 17 bases between them. This CDR3 region has 16 residues. The CDR3 loop reads CASSATPLPVTGELFF. Written as DNA, the CDR3 is TGTGCCAGCAGCGCCACTCCCCTCCCCGTAACCGGGGAGCTGTTTTTT.

The chain joins TRBV21-1 to TRBJ1-5. TRBV21-1 is termed a pseudogene. The CDR3 runs 14 residues. This CDR3 is CASNPGGSCQPQHF. In DNA, the CDR3 is TGTGCCAGCAACCCGGGAGGGTCGTGTCAGCCCCAGCATTTT.

J is TRBJ2-2 and V is TRBV27; D not resolved. This CDR3 is 17 amino acids long. Germline values: CDR1 MNHEY, CDR2 SMNVEV (reference sequence). V was pared by 4 bases and J by 3 bases, with 18 bases between. In DNA, the CDR3 is TGTGCCAGCAGTTCAATCGGTGAATCAGGATACACCGGGGAGCTGTTTTTT. It is translated as CASSSIGESGYTGELFF.

Details on this clone: Other DNA variants within this sample encode the same CDR3. V usage is TRBV7-8 and J usage is TRBJ2-7, with D tentatively TRBD2 (6 bases). This CDR3 comprises 14 residues. CDR1 is SGHVS, CDR2 FQNEAQ, per germline. Trimming stripped 5 bases from V and 3 bases from J, with 14 bases between. In DNA form, the CDR3 reads TGTGCCAGCAGCCCGCGCGGGGCGGGCTACGAGCAGTACTTC. Protein sequence: CASSPRGAGYEQYF. The full variable domain, its missing parts supplied by reference TRBV7-8 and TRBJ2-7, is GAGVSQSPRYKVAKRGQDVALRCDPISGHVSLFWYQQALGQGPEFLTYFQNEAQLDKSGLPSDRFFAERPEGSVSTLKIQRTQQEDSAVYLCASSPRGAGYEQYFGPGTRLTVT.

This chain links TRBV3-1 (or the pseudogene TRBV3-2) with TRBJ2-1, with TRBD2 identical over 7 bases. The CDR3 loop spans 15 amino acids. Germline V gene sequence: CDR1 LGHDT, CDR2 YNNKEL (reference sequence). V dropped 4 bases and J dropped 8; count of bases not matched to a gene: 11. The CDR3 is CASSPAGGSVYEQFF. The DNA of the CDR3 is TGTGCCAGCAGCCCTGCCGGCGGGAGTGTTTATGAGCAGTTCTTC.